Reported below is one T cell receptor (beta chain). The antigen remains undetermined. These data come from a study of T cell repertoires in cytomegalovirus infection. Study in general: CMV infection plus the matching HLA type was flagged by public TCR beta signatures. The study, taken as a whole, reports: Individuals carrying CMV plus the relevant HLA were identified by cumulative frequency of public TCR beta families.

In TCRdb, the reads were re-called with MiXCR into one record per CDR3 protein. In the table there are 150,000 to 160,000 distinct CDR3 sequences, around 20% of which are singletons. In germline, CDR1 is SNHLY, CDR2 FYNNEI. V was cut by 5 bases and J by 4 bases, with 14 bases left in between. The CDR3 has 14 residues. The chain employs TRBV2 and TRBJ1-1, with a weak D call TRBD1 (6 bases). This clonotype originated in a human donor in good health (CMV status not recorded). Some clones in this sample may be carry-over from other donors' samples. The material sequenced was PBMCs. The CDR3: CASSNRVPATEAFF. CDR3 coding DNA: TGTGCCAGCAGTAACAGGGTGCCGGCCACTGAAGCTTTCTTT.